The 10 T cell receptor beta chains reported below all come from one sample, sequenced in a study of blood T cell repertoires in COVID-19. Libraries were prepared by immunoSEQ multiplex PCR; TCRdb keeps only in-frame clonotypes and omits some of them. The sample lists approximately 140,000 clones; around 85% were seen once. The sequencing sample was made of peripheral blood. The receptors were gathered from a woman aged 35 to 49 with active or convalescent COVID-19.

V gene TRBV5-1 combines with J gene TRBJ1-1; D call uncertain. Trimming removed 0 bases at V and 7 bases at J, with 7 bases between. This CDR3 contains 12 residues. Germline CDR1 SGHRS, CDR2 YFSETQ. The CDR3 DNA is TGCGCCAGCAGCTTGGACTTTGGTGAAGCTTTCTTT. Its translation is CASSLDFGEAFF. Combining the CDR3 with reference TRBV5-1 and TRBJ1-1 gives the whole variable domain KAGVTQTPRYLIKTRGQQVTLSCSPISGHRSVSWYQQTPGQGLQFLFEYFSETQRNKGNFPGRFSGRQFSNSRSEMNVSTLELGDSALYLCASSLDFGEAFFGQGTRLTVV.

The gene calls are TRBV19 and TRBJ1-5; D unclear. V shed 2 bases and J shed 4 bases, with 9 bases lying between them. The CDR3 sequence is 14 residues long. The germline gives CDR1 LNHDA, CDR2 SQIVND (reference sequence). Here the CDR3 DNA reads TGTGCCAGTAGTATAAAGGCGGAGAATCAGCCCCAGCATTTT. It translates to CASSIKAENQPQHF.

This chain joins TRBV28 and TRBJ2-1, with 7 bases identical to TRBD2. V shed 0 bases, J shed 9 bases, and the junction held 5 bases outside the gene matches. This CDR3 contains 14 residues. Germline CDR1 is MDHEN and CDR2 is SYDVKM. CDR3 loop: CASSLWGGRAEQFF. In nucleotides, the CDR3 is TGTGCCAGCAGTTTATGGGGCGGGAGAGCTGAGCAGTTCTTC.

This clone showed up just once. The rearrangement uses TRBV28 and TRBJ1-3; D not certain. Germline-derived CDR1 and CDR2 are MDHEN and SYDVKM. Trimming shortened V by 6 bases and J by 0 bases, and 12 bases separated the two germline ends. There are 15 residues in the CDR3. CDR3 nucleotides: TGTGCCAGCAGCCCCGGTCCCATCTCTGGAAACACCATATATTTT. This encodes CASSPGPISGNTIYF.

The chain combines TRBV9 with TRBJ2-2, with 7 bases aligning to TRBD2. The germline V gene has CDR1 SGDLS and CDR2 YYNGEE. The CDR3 has 15 residues. J gave up 0 bases and V 4 bases, and 3 bases lay outside the gene matches. In nucleotides, the CDR3 is TGTGCCAGCAGCCTTACTAGCGCGAACACCGGGGAGCTGTTTTTT. Translation: CASSLTSANTGELFF.

The V gene is TRBV6-5, the J gene TRBJ1-5; tentative D call: TRBD1 (5 bases). Between the trimmed V and J ends, which lost 8 bases and 0 bases, there was a span of 8 bases. This CDR3 is built from 13 residues. CDR1 and CDR2 (germline): MNHEY, SVGAGI. CDR3 loop: CASRQYSNQPQHF. The CDR3 DNA is TGTGCCAGCCGACAGTATAGCAATCAGCCCCAGCATTTT.

The chain has TRBV29-1 and TRBJ2-7; TRBD1 agrees at 11 bases. The CDR3 is 12 amino acids. Per germline, CDR1 SQVTM and CDR2 ANQGSEA. The CDR3, as DNA: TGCAGTACCGGGACAGGGGGGGCAGAGCAGTACTTC. Protein: CSTGTGGAEQYF.

The chain combines TRBV10-3 with TRBJ1-5, with 8 nucleotides matching TRBD1. J gave up 1 base and V 7 bases, and 15 bases lay outside the gene matches. CDR1 and CDR2 from the germline V gene are ENHRY and SYGVKD. This CDR3 comprises 18 residues. The CDR3 loop is CAITHGQGDAGSNQPQHF. CDR3 DNA sequence: TGTGCCATCACCCACGGACAGGGTGATGCTGGAAGCAATCAGCCCCAGCATTTT.

This clone was found once. In DNA form, the CDR3 reads TGCGCCAGCAGCGCCACAGTGAGCACTGAAGCTTTCTTT. This encodes CASSATVSTEAFF. The gene calls are TRBV5-1 and TRBJ1-1; the D is unclear. Germline V lookup: CDR1 SGHRS, CDR2 YFSETQ. This CDR3 spans 13 amino acids. V lost 4 bases and J lost 4, with 11 bases in between.

The chain uses TRBV7-9 and TRBJ1-5; D is ambiguous. Trimming took 5 bases from V and 7 from J, leaving 9 bases between them. Looked up from germline, CDR1 is SEHNR and CDR2 is FQNEAQ (reference sequence). The CDR3 runs 12 residues. The CDR3 DNA is TGTGCCAGCAGCCGAGTAAACCAGCCCCAGCATTTT. Translated, it gives CASSRVNQPQHF.